Shown below are 5 T cell receptor beta chains from a single sample sequenced in a study of shared clonotypes between healthy human individuals. Repertoires were generated with immunoSEQ multiplex PCR, while TCRdb's copy carries only in-frame clones and drops some. The table records about 600,000 clones, more than 95% of them present only once. Source material: naive CD4+ T cells sorted from blood. Specified subset: CD45RA+ positively selected. The receptors were gathered from a woman in her thirties in good health.

V is TRBV4-1 and J is TRBJ2-3; D not certain. V shed 1 base and J shed 7 bases, with 6 bases lying between them. Per germline, CDR1 MGHRA and CDR2 YSYEKL. This CDR3 region has 12 residues. CDR3 sequence reads: CASSQVVNTQYF. The CDR3 DNA reads TGCGCCAGCAGCCAAGTGGTCAATACGCAGTATTTT.

The CDR3 protein is CASSLFQVTEAFF. The CDR3 bases are TGCGCCAGCAGCTTGTTTCAGGTCACTGAAGCTTTCTTT. This rearrangement joins TRBV5-1 to TRBJ1-1; no clear D. Deletions cut 1 base from V and 4 bases from J, with 8 bases between. Germline V CDR1 and CDR2: SGHRS, YFSETQ. The CDR3 loop spans 13 amino acids.

The J gene is TRBJ2-7, the V gene TRBV29-1; D perhaps matches TRBD1 (5 bases). Deletions cut 5 bases from V and 2 bases from J, with 13 bases between. This CDR3 comprises 13 residues. CDR1 and CDR2 from the germline V gene are SQVTM and ANQGSEA. The CDR3 sequence: CSVLETVTYEQYF. The CDR3 DNA follows: TGCAGCGTTCTTGAGACAGTGACCTACGAGCAGTACTTC.

The chain is built from TRBV19 and TRBJ1-1; possibly TRBD1 for D (5 bases). Trimming took off 6 bases at V and 2 bases at J, with 10 bases between the two ends. The germline V gene has CDR1 LNHDA and CDR2 SQIVND (reference sequence). The CDR3 totals 13 residues. CDR3 in DNA: TGTGCCAGTAGGGGACGGCCTAACACTGAAGCTTTCTTT. It specifies CASRGRPNTEAFF.

CDR3 nucleotides: TGTGCCAGCAGCTCCAGACAGGGTCCAATCACCCTATACAATGAGCAGTTCTTC. Its protein is CASSSRQGPITLYNEQFF. V usage is TRBV9 and J usage is TRBJ2-1; 7 bases are shared with TRBD1. J was trimmed by 4 bases and V by 4 bases; bases with no gene match: 17. The CDR3 has 18 residues. CDR1 is SGDLS, CDR2 YYNGEE, per germline.